Below are 17 T cell receptor beta chains sequenced from a single sample in a study of blood T cell repertoires in COVID-19. Only in-frame clones appear in the TCRdb table, and some are missing; sequencing was by immunoSEQ multiplex PCR. The sample lists 70,000 to 100,000 clones, approximately 85% occurring once. Sequenced material: peripheral blood. The receptor set was obtained from a human donor in a cohort sampled during active COVID-19.

This clone was seen once. The rearrangement links TRBV2 to TRBJ2-7, with TRBD1 matching 8 bases. The trim removed 4 bases at V and 2 bases at J, leaving 4 bases unmatched. Germline V lookup: CDR1 SNHLY, CDR2 FYNNEI. CDR3 length: 14 residues. In DNA form, the CDR3 reads TGTGCCAGCAGTGGACAGGGGACCCCCTACGAGCAGTACTTC. Translated, it gives CASSGQGTPYEQYF.

This clone was observed a single time. The chain couples TRBV5-5 to TRBJ1-5, with 7 bases lining up with TRBD1. V lost 2 bases, J lost 2 bases, and 1 base stayed unmatched. CDR1 is SGHKS, CDR2 YYEKEE, per germline (reference sequence). The CDR3 sequence is 14 residues long. The CDR3 coding sequence is TGTGCCAGCAGCTTAGACAGGGGCAATCAGCCCCAGCATTTT. Translation: CASSLDRGNQPQHF.

J is TRBJ2-7 and V is TRBV7-2, with TRBD1 as a possible D gene (6 bases). Per germline, CDR1 SGHTA and CDR2 FQGNSA. V was pared by 1 base and J by 3 bases, with 10 bases between. This CDR3 comprises 14 residues. In DNA, the CDR3 is TGTGCCAGCAGCTTAGTGGGGGCCCTCTACGAGCAGTACTTC. Translated: CASSLVGALYEQYF.

This clone was picked up one time. This sequence joins TRBV7-2 and TRBJ2-2, with a tentative D call TRBD1 (6 bases). The V end was cut by 3 bases, the J end by 6 bases, with 14 bases between. Germline values: CDR1 SGHTA, CDR2 FQGNSA. The CDR3 has 15 residues. This CDR3 reads CASSFDLGQSGELFF. The CDR3 DNA is TGTGCCAGCAGCTTCGACTTAGGACAGTCCGGGGAGCTGTTTTTT. Supplemented by reference TRBV7-2 and TRBJ2-2, the full variable domain reads GAGVSQSPSNKVTEKGKDVELRCDPISGHTALYWYRQSLGQGLEFLIYFQGNSAPDKSGLPSDRFSAERTGGSVSTLTIQRTQQEDSAVYLCASSFDLGQSGELFFGEGSRLTVL.

This clone was counted a few times. The V call is TRBV27, the J call TRBJ1-6; D remains ambiguous. Trimming took 2 bases from V and 4 from J, leaving 12 bases between them. Germline V CDR1 and CDR2: MNHEY, SMNVEV (reference sequence). CDR3 length: 16 residues. CDR3 DNA sequence: TGTGCCAGCAGTTTAGTTCCGGGAATATATAATTCACCCCTCCACTTT. Translated, it gives CASSLVPGIYNSPLHF.

The V and J genes are TRBV7-8 and TRBJ1-3; D may be TRBD1 (5 bases). Germline CDR1 reads SGHVS; CDR2 reads FQNEAQ. The CDR3 has 18 amino acids. Between the trimmed V and J ends, which lost 5 bases and 0 bases, there was a span of 20 bases. CDR3 loop: CASSLKPGLKNSGNTIYF. The CDR3 coding sequence is TGTGCCAGCAGCCTAAAGCCGGGACTGAAGAACTCTGGAAACACCATATATTTT.

This clone was detected only once. This rearrangement joins TRBV29-1 to TRBJ2-3, with TRBD1 matching over 9 bases. Germline V gene data show CDR1 as SQVTM and CDR2 as ANQGSEA. The CDR3 is 14 residues long. V lost 7 bases and J lost 2; bases outside the gene matches: 7. Here the CDR3 reads CSGVRDRATDTQYF. DNA for the CDR3: TGCAGCGGGGTCCGGGACAGGGCCACAGATACGCAGTATTTT.

This clone was detected a few times. The chain uses TRBV7-9 and TRBJ2-3, with 8 bases that match TRBD2. V lost 7 bases and J lost 4; bases outside the gene matches: 10. The CDR3 covers 15 residues. In germline, CDR1 is SEHNR, CDR2 FQNEAQ (reference sequence). Here the CDR3 reads CASTSRSGSADTQYF. Here the CDR3 DNA reads TGTGCCAGCACCTCTCGCAGCGGGAGTGCAGATACGCAGTATTTT.

This chain links TRBV7-2 with TRBJ2-1; TRBD2 aligns across 12 bases. Unmatched junction bases numbered 9, after V lost 2 bases and J lost 7 bases. This CDR3 spans 17 amino acids. The germline V gene encodes CDR1 SGHTA and CDR2 FQGNSA. CDR3 loop: CASSLLGLAGRVNEQFF. The CDR3 DNA reads TGTGCCAGCAGCTTACTCGGACTAGCGGGACGGGTGAATGAGCAGTTCTTC.

V and J are TRBV7-9 and TRBJ1-1, with 8 bases matching TRBD1. V gave up 2 bases and J gave up 6 bases; unmatched junction bases: 8. CDR3 length: 15 amino acids. Germline V CDR1 and CDR2: SEHNR, FQNEAQ (reference sequence). As DNA, the CDR3 is TGTGCCAGCAGCTTATACGACAGGGGATACCCTGAAGCTTTCTTT. Encoded protein: CASSLYDRGYPEAFF.

The rearrangement links TRBV2 to TRBJ2-5; TRBD1 agrees at 7 bases. Germline V gene data show CDR1 as SNHLY and CDR2 as FYNNEI. The V and J ends lost 7 bases and 0 bases, in that order; junction bases with no gene match: 5. The CDR3 is made up of 14 amino acids. CDR3 in DNA: TGTGCCAGCACCGCCGACAGGGACCAAGAGACCCAGTACTTC. Its protein product is CASTADRDQETQYF. Based on the CDR3 plus reference TRBV2 and TRBJ2-5, the full variable domain is EPEVTQTPSHQVTQMGQEVILRCVPISNHLYFYWYRQILGQKVEFLVSFYNNEISEKSEIFDDQFSVERPDGSNFTLKIRSTKLEDSAMYFCASTADRDQETQYFGPGTRLLVL.

The chain carries TRBV28 and TRBJ1-6; D might be TRBD1 (6 bases). The CDR3 totals 14 residues. The germline V gene encodes CDR1 MDHEN and CDR2 SYDVKM. V lost 6 bases, J lost 4 bases, and 10 bases lay in between. The CDR3 sequence is CASSDRFYNSPLHF. The CDR3, as DNA: TGTGCCAGCAGCGACAGGTTTTATAATTCACCCCTCCACTTT. The variable domain in full, completed from reference TRBV28 and TRBJ1-6, reads DVKVTQSSRYLVKRTGEKVFLECVQDMDHENMFWYRQDPGLGLRLIYFSYDVKMKEKGDIPEGYSVSREKKERFSLILESASTNQTSMYLCASSDRFYNSPLHFGNGTRLTVT.

The chain couples TRBV12-3 or TRBV12-4 to TRBJ1-1, with a weak D call TRBD1 (5 bases). Trimming cost V 3 bases and J 2 bases, with 7 bases left between them. This CDR3 has 13 residues. Here the CDR3 reads CASSFRGNTEAFF. The CDR3 DNA is TGTGCCAGCAGTTTTAGGGGCAACACTGAAGCTTTCTTT.

The rearrangement uses TRBV4-1 and TRBJ2-3; 12 positions agree with TRBD2. This CDR3 has 15 amino acids. V lost 4 bases and J lost 2; bases outside the gene matches: 1. CDR1 and CDR2 (germline): MGHRA, YSYEKL. CDR3 sequence: CASSRTSGDTDTQYF. The DNA for the CDR3 is TGCGCCAGCAGCCGGACTAGCGGGGACACAGATACGCAGTATTTT.

The V call is TRBV4-2, the J call TRBJ2-7; 7 bases agree with TRBD1. The CDR3 has 15 residues. V lost 0 bases, J lost 2 bases, and 4 bases stayed unmatched. Germline V CDR1 and CDR2: LGHNA, YNFKEQ. Here the CDR3 DNA reads TGTGCCAGCAGCCAAGATGGGACAGAAACCTACGAGCAGTACTTC. It translates to CASSQDGTETYEQYF.

The V and J genes are TRBV6-5 and TRBJ1-2; 7 bases fit TRBD1. CDR1 and CDR2 from the germline V gene are MNHEY and SVGAGI. This CDR3 contains 15 residues. J gave up 0 bases and V 0 bases, and 1 base lay outside the gene matches. The CDR3 coding sequence is TGTGCCAGCAGTTACTCCGGGACAGCTAACTATGGCTACACCTTC. Protein: CASSYSGTANYGYTF.

The V gene is TRBV7-2, the J gene TRBJ2-1; 14 positions agree with TRBD2. Trimming took 4 bases from V and 9 from J; bases not matched to a gene: 8. This CDR3 contains 16 residues. Germline V gene data show CDR1 as SGHTA and CDR2 as FQGNSA. Here the CDR3 reads CASSWVTSGGAGEQFF. Here the CDR3 DNA reads TGTGCCAGCAGCTGGGTGACTAGCGGGGGGGCTGGTGAGCAGTTCTTC. The variable domain in full, completed from reference TRBV7-2 and TRBJ2-1, reads GAGVSQSPSNKVTEKGKDVELRCDPISGHTALYWYRQSLGQGLEFLIYFQGNSAPDKSGLPSDRFSAERTGGSVSTLTIQRTQQEDSAVYLCASSWVTSGGAGEQFFGPGTRLTVL.